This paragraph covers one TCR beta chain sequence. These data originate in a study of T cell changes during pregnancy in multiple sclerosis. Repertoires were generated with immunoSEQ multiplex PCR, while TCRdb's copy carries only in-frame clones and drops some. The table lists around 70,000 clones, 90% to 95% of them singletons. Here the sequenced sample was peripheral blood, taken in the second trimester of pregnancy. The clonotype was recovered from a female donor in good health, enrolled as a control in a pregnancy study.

The DNA of the CDR3 is TGTGCCAGCAGTTTACTCCCGGTCACCGATTATGGCTACACCTTC. As protein: CASSLLPVTDYGYTF. The chain couples TRBV28 to TRBJ1-2; unclear D gene. The CDR3 has 15 amino acids. V lost 2 bases and J 5 bases, leaving 15 bases between the germline ends. The germline V gene has CDR1 MDHEN and CDR2 SYDVKM.